This is a list of T cell receptor beta chains from one sample in a study of T cell responses to AZD1222 COVID-19 vaccine. The protocol was immunoSEQ multiplex PCR, while the TCRdb copy is restricted to in-frame clones and leaves out a portion. The table has about 150,000 clones, more than 85% seen once. Here the sequenced sample was peripheral blood, taken on day 0 of AZD1222 vaccination. Receptors originate from an adult in good health. Both conserved end residues are part of each CDR3. The D gene is left open where the match is weak. Rows give clone size only sometimes, using once, few, many, or a class for an expanded clone.

len: 15
v_gene: TRBV19
d_gene: .
j_gene: TRBJ1-4
abundance: once
CDR3nt: TGTGCCAGTAGTATAGCTGGTGCAACTAATGAAAAACTGTTTTTT
CDR3aa: CASSIAGATNEKLFF

len: 13
v_gene: TRBV30
d_gene: .
j_gene: TRBJ2-3
abundance: .
CDR3nt: TGTGCCTGGAGCGTAGGGGGGGTGAGGACGCAGTATTTT
CDR3aa: CAWSVGGVRTQYF

len: 13
v_gene: TRBV28
d_gene: .
j_gene: TRBJ1-2
abundance: few
CDR3nt: TGTGCCAGCGCCGGGGGGAATCGCTATGGCTACACCTTC
CDR3aa: CASAGGNRYGYTF

len: 16
v_gene: TRBV7-9
d_gene: TRBD2
j_gene: TRBJ2-3
abundance: .
CDR3nt: TGTGCCAGCAGCTTTCGGCTAGCGGGAGGCTCGGATACGCAGTATTTT
CDR3aa: CASSFRLAGGSDTQYF

len: 13
v_gene: TRBV18
d_gene: TRBD1
j_gene: TRBJ2-3
abundance: .
CDR3nt: TGTGCCAGCTCGTCGACAGGGGTGGATACGCAGTATTTT
CDR3aa: CASSSTGVDTQYF

len: 15
v_gene: TRBV7-6
d_gene: .
j_gene: TRBJ1-1
abundance: few
CDR3nt: TGTGCCAGCAGCTTAGCTCTGGGTTCGAACACTGAAGCTTTCTTT
CDR3aa: CASSLALGSNTEAFF

len: 18
v_gene: TRBV7-2
d_gene: TRBD2
j_gene: TRBJ2-7
abundance: .
CDR3nt: TGTGCCAGCAGTTCCTCCCTAGCGGGCATATCGCGGGCCTACGAGCAGTACTTC
CDR3aa: CASSSSLAGISRAYEQYF

len: 15
v_gene: TRBV24-1
d_gene: .
j_gene: TRBJ1-4
abundance: .
CDR3nt: TGTGCCACCAGTGATTCCCGGGGGGCGGATGAAAAACTGTTTTTT
CDR3aa: CATSDSRGADEKLFF

len: 14
v_gene: TRBV6-5
d_gene: .
j_gene: TRBJ1-1
abundance: .
CDR3nt: TGTGCCAGCAGCCGAGGGACCCAGAACACTGAAGCTTTCTTT
CDR3aa: CASSRGTQNTEAFF

len: 14
v_gene: TRBV10-3
d_gene: TRBD2
j_gene: TRBJ2-7
abundance: .
CDR3nt: TGTGCCATCAGTGAGGGGGGACTAGCCTACGAGCAGTACTTC
CDR3aa: CAISEGGLAYEQYF

len: 16
v_gene: TRBV28
d_gene: TRBD1
j_gene: TRBJ2-2
abundance: .
CDR3nt: TGTGCCAGCAGCGACGGACAGGGACTCGACACCGGGGAGCTGTTTTTT
CDR3aa: CASSDGQGLDTGELFF

len: 13
v_gene: TRBV25-1
d_gene: .
j_gene: TRBJ2-3
abundance: .
CDR3nt: TGTGCCAGCAGTGAGCTAACCACAGATACGCAGTATTTT
CDR3aa: CASSELTTDTQYF

len: 13
v_gene: TRBV5-1
d_gene: .
j_gene: TRBJ2-2
abundance: .
CDR3nt: TGCGCCAGCAGCTCCTCTACTACCGGGGAGCTGTTTTTT
CDR3aa: CASSSSTTGELFF

len: 14
v_gene: TRBV6-5
d_gene: .
j_gene: TRBJ2-7
abundance: .
CDR3nt: TGTGCCAGCAGTTACTCATTAAACTCCTACGAGCAGTACTTC
CDR3aa: CASSYSLNSYEQYF

len: 16
v_gene: TRBV18
d_gene: .
j_gene: TRBJ1-6
abundance: .
CDR3nt: TGTGCCAGCTCACCTGAAAATGCCAGGGTTGGTTCACCCCTCCACTTT
CDR3aa: CASSPENARVGSPLHF

len: 14
v_gene: TRBV28
d_gene: .
j_gene: TRBJ1-1
abundance: .
CDR3nt: TGTGCCAGCAGTTTATTTCGGGGGGACACTGAAGCTTTCTTT
CDR3aa: CASSLFRGDTEAFF

len: 14
v_gene: TRBV28
d_gene: .
j_gene: TRBJ1-6
abundance: .
CDR3nt: TGTGCCAGCAGTAAGGGTTCCTATAATTCACCCCTCCACTTT
CDR3aa: CASSKGSYNSPLHF

len: 15
v_gene: TRBV28
d_gene: .
j_gene: TRBJ1-4
abundance: once
CDR3nt: TGTGCCAGCAGCCCCGGACGGAGCGTCGGAGAAAAACTGTTTTTT
CDR3aa: CASSPGRSVGEKLFF

len: 15
v_gene: TRBV6-5
d_gene: .
j_gene: TRBJ1-3
abundance: .
CDR3nt: TGTGCCAGCAGGAGAAGGACAGAGACTGGAAACACCATATATTTT
CDR3aa: CASRRRTETGNTIYF

len: 16
v_gene: TRBV5-1
d_gene: TRBD2
j_gene: TRBJ2-5
abundance: .
CDR3nt: TGCGCCAGCAGCTCTGGCGGGCTAGCGGGAGCTGAGACCCAGTACTTC
CDR3aa: CASSSGGLAGAETQYF

len: 17
v_gene: TRBV18
d_gene: .
j_gene: TRBJ2-3
abundance: .
CDR3nt: TGTGCCAGCTCACTACTTCAATCCGTGGGCGGCACAGATACGCAGTATTTT
CDR3aa: CASSLLQSVGGTDTQYF

len: 15
v_gene: TRBV6-2/TRBV6-3
d_gene: .
j_gene: TRBJ2-2
abundance: .
CDR3nt: TGTGCCAGCAGCCTCCGGCTCGGGGGCCTCGGGGAGCTGTTTTTT
CDR3aa: CASSLRLGGLGELFF

len: 17
v_gene: TRBV4-1
d_gene: .
j_gene: TRBJ2-2
abundance: few
CDR3nt: TGCGCCAGCAGCCAAGAGGTCCCCCAGGGCGAAACCGGGGAGCTGTTTTTT
CDR3aa: CASSQEVPQGETGELFF

len: 12
v_gene: TRBV6-6
d_gene: TRBD1
j_gene: TRBJ1-2
abundance: .
CDR3nt: TGTGCCAGCAGCCGGGACAGCTATGGCTACACCTTC
CDR3aa: CASSRDSYGYTF

len: 15
v_gene: TRBV3-1/TRBV3-2
d_gene: TRBD2
j_gene: TRBJ2-7
abundance: .
CDR3nt: TGTGCCAGCAGCCAAGGACTAGCGGGAGAAGACGAGCAGTACTTC
CDR3aa: CASSQGLAGEDEQYF

len: 16
v_gene: TRBV6-5
d_gene: .
j_gene: TRBJ2-7
abundance: .
CDR3nt: TGTGCCAGCAGTTACTCCTCTGGCAGGGAGGTTGCCGAGCAGTACTTC
CDR3aa: CASSYSSGREVAEQYF

len: 14
v_gene: TRBV24-1
d_gene: .
j_gene: TRBJ1-2
abundance: .
CDR3nt: TGTGCCACCAGTGATTTGCGCCAGGGCTATGGCTACACCTTC
CDR3aa: CATSDLRQGYGYTF

len: 17
v_gene: TRBV18
d_gene: TRBD1
j_gene: TRBJ1-5
abundance: .
CDR3nt: TGTGCCAGCTCACCACAGGTCGGGACAGGGGCGGGTCAGCCCCAGCATTTT
CDR3aa: CASSPQVGTGAGQPQHF

len: 13
v_gene: TRBV28
d_gene: .
j_gene: TRBJ2-3
abundance: .
CDR3nt: TGTGCCAGCAGTTTAGATAGCACAGATACGCAGTATTTT
CDR3aa: CASSLDSTDTQYF

len: 15
v_gene: TRBV3-1/TRBV3-2
d_gene: TRBD1
j_gene: TRBJ1-2
abundance: .
CDR3nt: TGTGCCAGCAGCCAACGCCACCTTAGTTGGACAGGGAAAACCTTC
CDR3aa: CASSQRHLSWTGKTF

len: 16
v_gene: TRBV28
d_gene: TRBD1
j_gene: TRBJ1-4
abundance: .
CDR3nt: TGTGCCAGCAGTTTTATGTCCGGGACAGGGGATGAAAAACTGTTTTTT
CDR3aa: CASSFMSGTGDEKLFF

len: 14
v_gene: TRBV7-2
d_gene: .
j_gene: TRBJ1-5
abundance: .
CDR3nt: TGTGCCAGCAGCTCCCACGTTGGGCCCCAGCCCCAGCATTTT
CDR3aa: CASSSHVGPQPQHF

len: 15
v_gene: TRBV10-3
d_gene: .
j_gene: TRBJ1-1
abundance: few
CDR3nt: TGTGCCATCAGTGGCCCGGGGGGGGAGGACACTGAAGCTTTCTTT
CDR3aa: CAISGPGGEDTEAFF

len: 13
v_gene: TRBV5-1
d_gene: .
j_gene: TRBJ2-2
abundance: .
CDR3nt: TGCGCCAGCAGCTCTCCCGGCACCGGGGAGCTGTTTTTT
CDR3aa: CASSSPGTGELFF

len: 15
v_gene: TRBV10-3
d_gene: TRBD1
j_gene: TRBJ1-5
abundance: .
CDR3nt: TGTGCCATCAGTGAGGGGGGACAGAGCAATCAGCCCCAGCATTTT
CDR3aa: CAISEGGQSNQPQHF

len: 12
v_gene: TRBV12-5
d_gene: .
j_gene: TRBJ1-4
abundance: .
CDR3nt: TGTGCTAGTGCCCGGGGTGGGGAAAAACTGTTTTTT
CDR3aa: CASARGGEKLFF

len: 15
v_gene: TRBV28
d_gene: .
j_gene: TRBJ1-5
abundance: .
CDR3nt: TGTGCCAGCAGTTTAAGACCGCAACCCAATCAGCCCCAGCATTTT
CDR3aa: CASSLRPQPNQPQHF

len: 13
v_gene: TRBV30
d_gene: TRBD1
j_gene: TRBJ2-2
abundance: few
CDR3nt: TGTGCCTGGAGGGGGACAGAGACCGGGGAGCTGTTTTTT
CDR3aa: CAWRGTETGELFF